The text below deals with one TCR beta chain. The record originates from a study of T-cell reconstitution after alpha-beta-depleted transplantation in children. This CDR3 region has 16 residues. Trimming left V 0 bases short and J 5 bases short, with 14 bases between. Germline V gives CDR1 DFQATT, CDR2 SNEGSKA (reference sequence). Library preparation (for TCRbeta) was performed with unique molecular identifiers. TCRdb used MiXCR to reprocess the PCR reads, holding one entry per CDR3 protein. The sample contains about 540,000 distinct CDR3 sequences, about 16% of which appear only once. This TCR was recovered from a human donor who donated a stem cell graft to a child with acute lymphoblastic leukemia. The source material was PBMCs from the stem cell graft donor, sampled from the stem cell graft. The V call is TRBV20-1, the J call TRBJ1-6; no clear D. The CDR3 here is CSARDWGNLDNSPLHF. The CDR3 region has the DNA TGCAGTGCTAGAGATTGGGGAAACCTGGATAATTCACCCCTCCACTTT.